Each of the 9 T cell receptor beta chains below was sequenced from the same sample in a study of CD4 and CD8 cells across lung adenocarcinoma regions. Each CDR3 protein gets one entry after TCRdb re-called the PCR reads with MiXCR. The data hold 23,000 or so distinct CDR3 sequences, with around 56% observed a single time. Material: CD8+ T cells from the center of a lung tumor. All receptors come from a male donor with lung adenocarcinoma. The CD4 and CD8 labels of this study may be unreliable.

This clonotype was seen many times. The chain carries TRBV11-3 and TRBJ2-1, with 12 bases that match TRBD1. The end of the DNA fits TRBJ2-5 better, so the J call may be wrong. Germline CDR1 SGHNT, CDR2 YENEEA. This CDR3 is built from 15 residues. This CDR3 is CASSTGTGGWETQYF. The CDR3 DNA follows: TGTGCCAGCAGCACCGGGACAGGGGGCTGGGAGACCCAGTACTTC.

The gene calls are TRBV10-2 and TRBJ2-7; D gene unclear. Germline V gene sequence: CDR1 WSHSY, CDR2 SAAADI. This CDR3 is 14 amino acids long. The V end lost 7 bases, the J end lost 2 bases, and 15 bases lay between the germline ends. This chain's CDR3 is CASTPVGNAYEQYF. The CDR3 DNA reads as TGCGCCAGCACCCCGGTAGGAAACGCCTACGAGCAGTACTTC.

Concerning this clonotype: One end of the junction fails to match germline, which may point to a read error. The rearrangement uses TRBV27 and TRBJ2-3; TRBD1 agrees at 7 bases. The CDR3 totals 14 residues. Germline V gene data show CDR1 as MNHEY and CDR2 as SMNVEV (reference sequence). The CDR3 region is CAGRRLGGTDTQYF. CDR3 in DNA: TGTGCCGGCAGGCGCCTAGGGGGCACAGATACGCAGTACTTT.

As concerns this clonotype: At one end the junction does not follow the germline gene, possibly because of a read error. The V and J genes are TRBV7-2 and TRBJ2-3; a possible D gene is TRBD2 (7 bases). The CDR3 loop spans 16 amino acids. Germline V CDR1 and CDR2: SGHTA, FQGNSA. The chain's CDR3 is CASSLAGAGAKNTQYF. CDR3 DNA sequence: TGTGCCAGCAGCTTAGCGGGGGCGGGGGCCAAAAACACGCAGTATTTC. Variable domain in full (rest from reference TRBV7-2 and TRBJ2-3): GAGVSQSPSNKVTEKGKDVELRCDPISGHTALYWYRQSLGQGLEFLIYFQGNSAPDKSGLPSDRFSAERTGGSVSTLTIQRTQQEDSAVYLCASSLAGAGAKNTQYFGPGTRLTVL.

The rearrangement uses TRBV6-1 and TRBJ2-3; TRBD1 is a possible D gene (7 bases). The closer fit of TRBJ2-7 to the DNA end suggests the J call may be wrong. Germline lookup yields CDR1 MNHNS and CDR2 SASEGT. The CDR3 extends over 17 amino acids. DNA for the CDR3: TGTGCCAGCAGTGCGAGGAGGGGGCAAGGCTTCCAAGATACGCAGTACTTC. It codes for CASSARRGQGFQDTQYF.

V is TRBV6-1 and J is TRBJ2-3; 7 bases are shared with TRBD2. The CDR3 sequence is 14 residues long. Germline V gene lookup returns CDR1 MNHNS and CDR2 SASEGT. With 6 bases clipped from V and 12 bases from J, the junction kept 15 bases outside the gene matches. CDR3 region: CASRGAGVGDIQYF. CDR3 nucleotide sequence: TGTGCCAGCAGAGGGGCGGGAGTGGGAGACATTCAGTATTTT.

The genes are TRBV6-1 and TRBJ2-7; a possible D gene is TRBD2 (6 bases). Trimming shortened V by 7 bases and J by 0 bases, and 13 bases separated the two germline ends. CDR1 MNHNS and CDR2 SASEGT come from the germline V gene. This CDR3 has 14 amino acids. For the CDR3, the DNA is TGTGCCAGCATCCTGGGCGGGGCCTCCTACGAGCAGTACTTC. As protein: CASILGGASYEQYF.

This clonotype counts as medium-sized (0.01 to 0.1%). The chain carries TRBV10-1 and TRBJ2-1; D is perhaps TRBD1 or TRBD2 (6 bases each). Per germline, CDR1 WNHNN and CDR2 SYGVQD (reference sequence). Trimming removed 3 bases at V and 0 bases at J, with 12 bases between. This CDR3 spans 16 amino acids. The CDR3 sequence is CASSDGGRRSYNEQFF. In nucleotides, the CDR3 is TGCGCCAGCAGTGATGGGGGGCGACGCTCCTACAATGAGCAGTTCTTC.

This clonotype was picked up many times. The genes are TRBV6-1 and TRBJ2-1, with D perhaps matching TRBD2 (6 bases). The J call could be wrong; TRBJ2-7 is a better fit for the DNA end. The CDR3 has 16 amino acids. Germline V CDR1 and CDR2: MNHNS, SASEGT. The CDR3 DNA follows: TGTGCCAGCAGTGAAGGGCCTGGAGGGAGTAGCTACGAGCAGTACTTC. It is translated as CASSEGPGGSSYEQYF.